The 28 T cell receptor beta chains in this list originate from one sample, sequenced in a study of neurological immune-mediated disorders. In TCRdb, the 5' RACE reads were re-called with MiXCR into one record per CDR3 protein. This table holds 28,000 or so distinct CDR3 sequences, about 21% found once. Material: PBMCs. The receptors shown here come from a woman aged 55-75 years in good health.

This clonotype was found many times. This chain connects TRBV28 to TRBJ2-5; 10 positions agree with TRBD2. The CDR3 loop spans 13 amino acids. Losses at the gene ends were 6 bases for V and 5 bases for J; bases not matched to a gene: 3. Germline assignment: CDR1 MDHEN and CDR2 SYDVKM. The CDR3 protein is CASRLAGKETQYF. CDR3 DNA: TGTGCCAGCAGACTAGCGGGGAAGGAGACCCAGTACTTC. Full variable domain (rest looked up from reference TRBV28 and TRBJ2-5): DVKVTQSSRYLVKRTGEKVFLECVQDMDHENMFWYRQDPGLGLRLIYFSYDVKMKEKGDIPEGYSVSREKKERFSLILESASTNQTSMYLCASRLAGKETQYFGPGTRLLVL.

In its sample, this clonotype was seen many times. This chain joins TRBV11-1 and TRBJ2-2; no reliable D call. Deletions cut 7 bases from V and 6 bases from J, with 12 bases between. The V gene's germline CDR1 is SGHAT and CDR2 FQDESV (reference sequence). CDR3 length equals 13 residues. CDR3 coding DNA: TGTGCCAGCACCCTGGTGTCCTCCGGGGAGCTGTTTTTT. Translation: CASTLVSSGELFF. Full variable domain (rest looked up from reference TRBV11-1 and TRBJ2-2): EAEVAQSPRYKITEKSQAVAFWCDPISGHATLYWYRQILGQGPELLVQFQDESVVDDSQLPKDRFSAERLKGVDSTLKIQPAELGDSAMYLCASTLVSSGELFFGEGSRLTVL.

This clonotype was observed many times. This sequence joins TRBV29-1 and TRBJ2-7; TRBD2 is a possible D gene (6 bases). The V end was cut by 4 bases, the J end by 11 bases, with 24 bases between. Germline V gene data show CDR1 as SQVTM and CDR2 as ANQGSEA. CDR3 length: 14 residues. As DNA, the CDR3 is TGCAGCGTTGCAGCCGGCGGGTCCTATCCGGGGGAGTACTTC. Protein sequence: CSVAAGGSYPGEYF.

This clonotype was counted at least ten times. The V call is TRBV5-1, the J call TRBJ1-1; the D is unclear. The CDR3 sequence is 13 residues long. Germline V gives CDR1 SGHRS, CDR2 YFSETQ. Trimming removed 6 bases at V and 5 bases at J, with 14 bases between. In nucleotides, the CDR3 is TGCGCCAGCACCATGAGACCCAGTACTGAAGCTTTCTTT. It yields the protein CASTMRPSTEAFF.

This clonotype came up many times. The chain joins TRBV5-1 to TRBJ1-2, with 9 nucleotides matching TRBD1. V lost 7 bases and J lost 8; bases outside the gene matches: 12. The germline CDR1 and CDR2 sequences are SGHRS and YFSETQ. CDR3 length: 14 residues. The CDR3 loop reads CASGPYRGLEGYTF. In DNA form, the CDR3 reads TGCGCCAGCGGACCATACAGGGGGCTAGAAGGCTACACCTTC.

This rearrangement joins TRBV27 to TRBJ2-1; D is unresolved. In germline, CDR1 is MNHEY, CDR2 SMNVEV (reference sequence). The CDR3 extends over 16 amino acids. V lost 2 bases to trimming and J lost 6 bases, with 17 bases between them. The CDR3 DNA reads TGTGCCAGCAGTTTACTGCCCGGGTATAGTATCAATGAGCAGTTCTTC. Translated, it gives CASSLLPGYSINEQFF.

At least ten counts were recorded for this clonotype. The CDR3 here is CASSSRRASSNEQFF. The CDR3 coding sequence is TGCGCCAGCAGCTCCAGGAGGGCCTCTAGTAATGAGCAGTTCTTC. The V and J genes are TRBV5-1 and TRBJ2-1; D possibly corresponds to TRBD2 (6 bases). CDR3 length equals 15 residues. Germline CDR1 SGHRS, CDR2 YFSETQ. V lost 3 bases and J 7 bases, leaving 17 bases between the germline ends.

Regarding this clonotype: The germline gene is not matched at one end of the junction; a read error may be the cause. V usage is TRBV10-3 and J usage is TRBJ2-3; TRBD2 is a possible D gene (6 bases). The CDR3 extends over 16 amino acids. Germline V lookup: CDR1 ENHRY, CDR2 SYGVKD. CDR3 amino acids: CAISESERALTYTQYF. The DNA of the CDR3 is TGTGCCATCAGTGAGTCGGAGCGGGCTCTCACATATACCCAGTATTTT.

The rearrangement links TRBV7-8 to TRBJ2-5; no firm D call. In germline, CDR1 is SGHVS, CDR2 FQNEAQ. The ends were cut back, 1 base at V and 2 bases at J, with 8 bases in the middle. CDR3 length: 14 amino acids. CDR3 region: CASSLVFRQETQYF. CDR3 DNA: TGTGCCAGCAGCTTAGTATTCCGTCAAGAGACCCAGTACTTC.

This clonotype appeared many times. V is TRBV5-1 and J is TRBJ1-2; the match to TRBD1 covers 8 bases. This CDR3 has 13 amino acids. The J segment lost 8 bases and the V segment lost 4 bases, leaving 7 bases of the junction unmatched. Germline loops: CDR1 SGHRS, CDR2 YFSETQ. The CDR3 sequence is CASSEGQVGGYTF. The CDR3 DNA sequence: TGCGCCAGCAGCGAGGGACAGGTGGGCGGCTACACCTTC.

At least ten counts were recorded for this clonotype. The CDR3 nucleotides read TGTGCCATCAAGGGCAGTGAGAGCTCTGGGGCCAACGTCCTGACTTTC. It codes for CAIKGSESSGANVLTF. This chain joins TRBV10-3 and TRBJ2-6; the D is unclear. V dropped 7 bases and J dropped 0 bases, with 13 bases sitting between them. The CDR3 length is 16 residues. CDR1 is ENHRY, CDR2 SYGVKD, per germline.

This clonotype was detected ten times or more. The chain links TRBV5-1 to TRBJ1-4; the D is unclear. The CDR3 consists of 15 residues. CDR1 and CDR2 from the germline V gene are SGHRS and YFSETQ. V lost 4 bases and J 4 bases, leaving 14 bases between the germline ends. The CDR3 loop is CASSTASSHNEKLFF. The CDR3 bases are TGCGCCAGCAGCACCGCGTCAAGCCATAATGAAAAACTGTTTTTT.

This clonotype was counted many times. This chain uses TRBV20-1 with TRBJ2-3; the D gene is possibly TRBD1 (6 bases). There are 12 residues in the CDR3. Germline CDR1 and CDR2: DFQATT and SNEGSKA (reference sequence). V was trimmed by 3 bases and J by 4 bases, leaving 8 bases between them. The CDR3 DNA sequence: TGCAGTGCTAGCAGGGGCCCAGATACGCAGTATTTT. Protein product: CSASRGPDTQYF.

On this clonotype: One junction end disagrees with the germline gene, perhaps due to a read error. The V call is TRBV7-7, the J call TRBJ2-1; 9 bases match TRBD1. The CDR3 totals 16 residues. Germline values: CDR1 SSHAT, CDR2 FNYEAQ (reference sequence). CDR3 in amino acids: CASSPQPGQGYNEQFF. The CDR3 DNA sequence: TGTGCTAGCAGCCCACAACCGGGACAGGGCTACAATGAGCAGTTCTTC.

This clonotype was observed many times. V and J are TRBV6-2 or TRBV6-3 and TRBJ1-5, with 8 bases matching TRBD1. Germline V CDR1 and CDR2: MNHEY, SVGEGT. With 6 bases clipped from V and 0 bases from J, the junction kept 16 bases outside the gene matches. The CDR3 runs 19 residues. CDR3 sequence: CASSHPADREAYSNQPQHF. The CDR3 nucleotides are TGTGCCAGCAGCCACCCTGCGGACAGGGAAGCATATAGCAATCAGCCCCAGCATTTT.

This clonotype has ten or more counts. The genes are TRBV20-1 and TRBJ2-7, with a tentative D call TRBD2 (9 bases). V lost 5 bases to trimming and J lost 12 bases, with 26 bases between them. Germline CDR1 reads DFQATT; CDR2 reads SNEGSKA (reference sequence). The CDR3 sequence is 14 residues long. The CDR3 DNA follows: TGCAGTGCTCCCTCGGTCCCTAGCGGGACAGGTGGGTACTTC. Translated, it gives CSAPSVPSGTGGYF.

This rearrangement joins TRBV3-1 to TRBJ2-1; 9 nucleotides align to TRBD1. Per germline, CDR1 LGHDT and CDR2 YNNKEL (reference sequence). The CDR3 sequence is 15 residues long. The junction had 5 bases not matched to a gene; V was cut back by 2 bases and J by 6 bases. CDR3 bases: TGTGCCAGCAGCCAACTTGGGACAGGGAGCAATGAGCAGTTCTTC. Amino acids: CASSQLGTGSNEQFF.

A word on this clonotype: Relative to the germline gene, one junction end is altered; a read error may explain this. The V call is TRBV12-3 or TRBV12-4, the J call TRBJ1-2, with D uncertain. This CDR3 comprises 16 residues. CDR3: CANSFTGPAVDYGYTF. The CDR3 nucleotides are TGTGCCAACAGTTTTACCGGCCCAGCAGTTGATTATGGATACACCTTC.

The V call is TRBV27, the J call TRBJ1-5, with D possibly TRBD1 on 5 matching bases. Trimming cost V 2 bases and J 3 bases, with 8 bases left between them. In germline, CDR1 is MNHEY, CDR2 SMNVEV (reference sequence). The CDR3 has 14 residues. The DNA for the CDR3 is TGTGCCAGCAGTTTAGGGGGAGTCAATCAGCCCCAGCATTTT. Residues: CASSLGGVNQPQHF.

The table lists this clonotype with many counts. The chain is built from TRBV10-3 and TRBJ2-6; 7 bases line up with TRBD1. The CDR3 contains 17 residues. J lost 4 bases, V lost 0 bases, and 6 bases had no gene match. CDR1 and CDR2 (germline): ENHRY, SYGVKD. Here the CDR3 DNA reads TGTGCCATCAGTGAGTCAGGGGACAGTTCCGGGGCCAACGTCCTGACTTTC. This sequence encodes CAISESGDSSGANVLTF.

This clonotype was observed many times. The chain couples TRBV2 to TRBJ2-5; 10 bases fit TRBD2. This CDR3 has 16 amino acids. Trimming removed 3 bases from V and 3 bases from J; junction bases left unmatched: 7. CDR1 is SNHLY, CDR2 FYNNEI, per germline. CDR3 sequence reads: CASSEKLAGEKETQYF. The CDR3 bases are TGTGCCAGCAGTGAGAAGCTAGCGGGGGAGAAAGAGACCCAGTACTTC.

This clonotype has a count of ten or more. V and J are TRBV15 and TRBJ1-5, with a possible D match to TRBD1 (6 bases). Germline CDR1 reads LNHNV; CDR2 reads YYDKDF (reference sequence). CDR3 length: 15 amino acids. V was pared by 3 bases and J by 5 bases, with 14 bases between. In DNA form, the CDR3 reads TGTGCCACCAGCAGCTCAGGGGCGAATGATCAGCCCCAGCATTTT. The encoded protein is CATSSSGANDQPQHF. Based on the CDR3 plus reference TRBV15 and TRBJ1-5, the full variable domain is DAMVIQNPRYQVTQFGKPVTLSCSQTLNHNVMYWYQQKSSQAPKLLFHYYDKDFNNEADTPDNFQSRRPNTSFCFLDIRSPGLGDTAMYLCATSSSGANDQPQHFGDGTRLSIL.

This clonotype was picked up many times. This rearrangement joins TRBV6-2 or TRBV6-3 to TRBJ2-2, with D possibly TRBD1 on 6 matching bases. CDR1 and CDR2 (germline): MNHEY, SVGEGT. The CDR3 length is 14 residues. V lost 10 bases, J lost 3 bases, and 15 bases lay in between. As DNA, the CDR3 is TGTGCCACCATCACAGGGCGCGACACCGGGGAGCTGTTTTTT. Protein product: CATITGRDTGELFF.

This clonotype was detected ten times or more. The chain joins TRBV5-1 to TRBJ2-5, with D possibly TRBD2 on 7 matching bases. V shed 4 bases and J shed 7 bases, with 17 bases lying between them. Per the germline V gene, CDR1 is SGHRS and CDR2 is YFSETQ. This CDR3 has 14 residues. Here the CDR3 DNA reads TGCGCCAGCAGCGGAATCGGGGGGCTGGGGACCCAGTACTTC. This gives the protein CASSGIGGLGTQYF. The full variable domain, completed using reference TRBV5-1 and TRBJ2-5, is KAGVTQTPRYLIKTRGQQVTLSCSPISGHRSVSWYQQTPGQGLQFLFEYFSETQRNKGNFPGRFSGRQFSNSRSEMNVSTLELGDSALYLCASSGIGGLGTQYFGPGTRLLVL.

This clonotype was counted at least ten times. The chain couples TRBV28 to TRBJ2-3, with unresolved D. Germline assignment: CDR1 MDHEN and CDR2 SYDVKM. Between the trimmed V and J ends, which lost 5 bases and 6 bases, there was a span of 9 bases. The CDR3 is 12 amino acids. In DNA form, the CDR3 reads TGTGCCAGCAGTGCGCCGGCGGATACGCAGTATTTT. Its translation: CASSAPADTQYF.

Within the sample, this clonotype is medium-sized (0.01 to 0.1%). This chain joins TRBV6-2 or TRBV6-3 and TRBJ2-2; D remains ambiguous. Trimming removed 7 bases at V and 1 base at J, with 7 bases between. CDR3 length: 13 residues. CDR1 and CDR2 (germline): MNHEY, SVGEGT. CDR3 protein: CASTLRNTGELFF. CDR3 nucleotides: TGTGCCAGCACCCTCAGGAACACCGGGGAGCTGTTTTTT.

About this clonotype: This may be a read error: a much more frequent sequence differs by one nucleotide. The J gene is TRBJ2-7, the V gene TRBV14; 10 bases agree with TRBD1. CDR1 is SGHDN and CDR2 is FVKESK in the germline V gene. CDR3 length: 15 residues. The CDR3 reads CVSSQVRQGAREQYF. The CDR3 bases are TGTGTCAGCAGCCAAGTAAGACAGGGGGCTCGCGAGCAGTACTTC.

This clonotype showed up many times. This rearrangement joins TRBV3-1 to TRBJ2-7, with D unresolved. The V and J ends lost 3 bases and 5 bases respectively, with 8 bases between them. There are 12 residues in the CDR3. CDR1 LGHDT and CDR2 YNNKEL come from the germline V gene (reference sequence). The CDR3 spells CASSHSTHEQYF. In DNA form, the CDR3 reads TGTGCCAGCAGCCACAGTACCCACGAGCAGTACTTC.